These 7 T cell receptor beta chains were all obtained from the same sample, sequenced in a study of cytomegalovirus exposure and HLA in healthy donors. In the PCR, 60 Vbeta and 13 Jbeta primers were used. Measured with immunoSEQ multiplex PCR; TCRdb has only the in-frame clones, and not every one. The sample lists about 94,000 clones, roughly three fifths seen once, with about 3.8% in the top ten. The source material was PBMCs. Source of these receptors: a young man in good health and CMV-seronegative.

This clone was picked up a small number of times. The CDR3 DNA reads TGTGCCAGCAGCTTTATGGGGCGGGCTTTCTTT. Translating gives CASSFMGRAFF. The gene calls are TRBV5-6 and TRBJ1-1, with TRBD1 as a possible D gene (5 bases). The germline V gene has CDR1 SGHDT and CDR2 YYEEEE. This CDR3 region has 11 residues. V dropped 2 bases and J dropped 11 bases, with 10 bases sitting between them. The entire variable domain, with the rest obtained from reference TRBV5-6 and TRBJ1-1, is as follows: DAGVTQSPTHLIKTRGQQVTLRCSPKSGHDTVSWYQQALGQGPQFIFQYYEEEERQRGNFPDRFSGHQFPNYSSELNVNALLLGDSALYLCASSFMGRAFFGQGTRLTVV.

A few counts support this clone. The chain has TRBV5-6 and TRBJ2-7; TRBD1 matches at 10 bases. The junction had 4 bases not matched to a gene; V was cut back by 0 bases and J by 7 bases. CDR1 is SGHDT and CDR2 is YYEEEE in the germline V gene. The CDR3 covers 14 residues. CDR3 sequence (DNA): TGTGCCAGCAGCTTGGGACAGGGGGCGAGGGAGCAGTACTTC. Its protein product is CASSLGQGAREQYF.

V and J are TRBV5-1 and TRBJ1-1; D remains unclear. Germline V gene lookup returns CDR1 SGHRS and CDR2 YFSETQ. V lost 0 bases to trimming and J lost 1 base, with 4 bases between them. CDR3 length equals 13 residues. The CDR3 sequence: CASSLARNTEAFF. DNA for the CDR3: TGCGCCAGCAGCTTGGCTAGGAACACTGAAGCTTTCTTT.

This chain uses TRBV4-1 with TRBJ2-7; 7 nucleotides line up with TRBD2. The CDR3 length is 16 residues. Losses at the gene ends were 3 bases for V and 6 bases for J; bases not matched to a gene: 14. Looked up from germline, CDR1 is MGHRA and CDR2 is YSYEKL. The CDR3 nucleotides read TGCGCCAGCAGCCAGTCGGGGGGTAAAAAGAATAGCGAGCAGTACTTC. This encodes CASSQSGGKKNSEQYF.

V is TRBV27 and J is TRBJ1-2; 10 bases agree with TRBD1. V was pared by 3 bases and J by 6 bases, with 7 bases of the junction left unmatched. The CDR3 contains 15 residues. Germline-derived CDR1 and CDR2 are MNHEY and SMNVEV (reference sequence). The CDR3 spells CASSLGQGIVDGYTF. As DNA, the CDR3 is TGTGCCAGCAGTTTGGGACAGGGGATAGTAGATGGCTACACCTTC.

The chain combines TRBV5-6 with TRBJ2-2; no clear D gene. This CDR3 has 16 residues. V gave up 3 bases and J gave up 3 bases, with 15 bases separating them. The germline V gene has CDR1 SGHDT and CDR2 YYEEEE. CDR3 coding DNA: TGTGCCAGCAGCTCCTTTCCGTCTCCTTACACCGGGGAGCTGTTTTTT. Translated, it gives CASSSFPSPYTGELFF.

V usage is TRBV27 and J usage is TRBJ2-3; 13 bases line up with TRBD2. Per germline, CDR1 MNHEY and CDR2 SMNVEV (reference sequence). The CDR3 is 19 residues long. Trimming cost V 0 bases and J 3 bases; bases outside gene matches: 9. The CDR3: CASSLSGRTSGRKTDTQYF. For the CDR3, the DNA is TGTGCCAGCAGTTTATCGGGCCGGACTAGCGGGAGAAAAACAGATACGCAGTATTTT.